The T cell receptor (beta chain) described here comes from a study of spatial heterogeneity in lung cancer. Overall study context: There were, on average, more than 8.5 raw-read appearances for each unique TCR and UMI combination.

From the 5' RACE reads, TCRdb called clonotypes with MiXCR, one entry per CDR3 protein. The table includes some 120,000 distinct CDR3 sequences, over 9% detected once. There are many counts of this clonotype. The time point is: blood at routine non-recurrence follow-up after resection. Unsorted samples of tumor, nontumor lung or frozen PBMC had their whole RNA sequenced. This TCR was recovered from a male donor with early-stage non-small cell lung cancer. The starting material was PBMCs, obtained at follow-up.

The CDR3 DNA reads TGTGCCAGCAGCCCGGGGGGGACCCAGTACTTC. This codes for CASSPGGTQYF. The rearrangement links TRBV12-3 or TRBV12-4 to TRBJ2-5; 7 bases line up with TRBD2. This CDR3 is built from 11 residues. Trimming at V came to 6 bases and at J to 7 bases, leaving 2 bases not matched to a gene.